Shown below are 19 T cell receptor beta chains from a single sample sequenced in a study of T-cell memory formation after mild COVID-19. TCRdb processed the 5' RACE reads anew with MiXCR; each CDR3 protein has one entry. Among hundreds of thousands of distinct CDR3 sequences listed, about 16% were seen once. Sequenced sample: PBMCs or a T cell subset sorted from them (not recorded which). The receptors were sampled from a man aged 18 to 30 who had mild COVID-19 (a few samples of this study predate the infection). Cell type and time point are not known.

V usage is TRBV19 and J usage is TRBJ2-3; a possible D gene is TRBD1 (5 bases). Trimming shortened V by 7 bases and J by 2 bases, and 13 bases separated the two germline ends. The CDR3 has 14 amino acids. Germline V CDR1 and CDR2: LNHDA, SQIVND (reference sequence). CDR3 nucleotides: TGTGCCAGTACCCAGGGCTGGAACACAGATACGCAGTATTTT. This gives the protein CASTQGWNTDTQYF.

This clonotype was counted only a few times. CDR3 DNA sequence: TGCGCCAGCAGCCACCCGACATCCCCCATTCAGTACTTC. Its protein is CASSHPTSPIQYF. The genes are TRBV4-3 and TRBJ2-4; D ambiguous. Germline CDR1 reads LGHNA; CDR2 reads YSLEER. The CDR3 covers 13 residues. The V end lost 3 bases, the J end lost 9 bases, and 12 bases lay between the germline ends.

This clonotype was picked up a small number of times. J is TRBJ1-6 and V is TRBV7-2; D gene uncertain. The V end lost 5 bases, the J end lost 14 bases, and 10 bases lay between the germline ends. This CDR3 contains 11 residues. Germline-derived CDR1 and CDR2 are SGHTA and FQGNSA. In DNA, the CDR3 is TGTGCCAGCAGCCGCCGGATGGCCCTCCACTTT. This translates into CASSRRMALHF.

This clonotype was observed at least ten times. This chain connects TRBV5-1 to TRBJ2-6; D ambiguous. The CDR3 is 13 residues long. The V gene lost 4 bases and the J gene lost 4 bases, with 6 bases spanning the gap. Germline CDR1 SGHRS, CDR2 YFSETQ. The CDR3 DNA sequence: TGCGCCAGCAGCCTGCCCGGGGCCAACGTCCTGACTTTC. Translating it yields CASSLPGANVLTF. Full variable domain (remainder filled in from reference TRBV5-1 and TRBJ2-6): KAGVTQTPRYLIKTRGQQVTLSCSPISGHRSVSWYQQTPGQGLQFLFEYFSETQRNKGNFPGRFSGRQFSNSRSEMNVSTLELGDSALYLCASSLPGANVLTFGAGSRLTVL.

The rearrangement joins TRBV5-1 to TRBJ2-3; 12 bases line up with TRBD2. CDR1 SGHRS and CDR2 YFSETQ come from the germline V gene. The ends lost 4 bases at V and 6 bases at J; junction bases unmatched: 9. This CDR3 has 16 amino acids. CDR3 in DNA: TGCGCCAGCAGCCCACTAGCGGGGGGTTCCTATGATACGCAGTATTTT. Its protein product is CASSPLAGGSYDTQYF.

The CDR3 loop is CASSSRLTQYF. The CDR3 nucleotides read TGTGCCAGCAGTTCCCGGCTGACCCAGTACTTC. This chain links TRBV12-3 or TRBV12-4 with TRBJ2-5; D gene uncertain. Trimming pared 4 bases from V and 7 bases from J, leaving 7 bases between. The CDR3 spans 11 residues.

The chain employs TRBV4-2 and TRBJ1-1; possibly TRBD1 for D (5 bases). CDR3 length: 17 amino acids. Trimming removed 5 bases from V and 1 base from J, with 20 bases in between. Germline V lookup: CDR1 LGHNA, CDR2 YNFKEQ. CDR3 loop: CASSEPGPSLSNTEAFF. CDR3 in DNA: TGTGCCAGCAGCGAGCCGGGGCCATCCCTCTCGAACACTGAAGCTTTCTTT.

The rearrangement uses TRBV19 and TRBJ2-3, with D uncertain. The CDR3 length is 13 residues. Trimming removed 5 bases at V and 6 bases at J, with 12 bases between. Germline V lookup: CDR1 LNHDA, CDR2 SQIVND (reference sequence). The CDR3 sequence is CASSPSFGDTQYF. In nucleotides, the CDR3 is TGTGCCAGTAGTCCCTCGTTCGGGGATACGCAGTATTTT.

V is TRBV29-1 and J is TRBJ2-5; TRBD1 matches at 9 bases. The CDR3 sequence is 15 residues long. In germline, CDR1 is SQVTM, CDR2 ANQGSEA. With V trimmed by 0 bases and J by 5 bases, 7 bases remained unmatched. CDR3 sequence (DNA): TGCAGCGTTGAAGAGCGGAGACAGGGGGTGGAGACCCAGTACTTC. This codes for CSVEERRQGVETQYF.

The CDR3 is CASSYSSDPTNTQYF. CDR3 nucleotide sequence: TGTGCCAGCAGTTACTCTAGCGACCCAACCAATACGCAGTATTTT. The chain combines TRBV6-2 or TRBV6-3 with TRBJ2-3, with D maybe TRBD2 (5 bases). The CDR3 sequence is 15 residues long. Trimming removed 0 bases from V and 7 bases from J, with 14 bases in between. Germline assignment: CDR1 MNHEY and CDR2 SVGEGT.

The chain has TRBV2 and TRBJ1-2; D might be TRBD1 (6 bases). Germline CDR1 SNHLY, CDR2 FYNNEI. This CDR3 has 16 amino acids. Between the trimmed V and J ends, which lost 4 bases and 3 bases, there was a span of 18 bases. CDR3 nucleotide sequence: TGTGCCAGCAGTGGCCCGGGGGCCCAGGAGGACTATGGCTACACCTTC. Its translation: CASSGPGAQEDYGYTF.

This rearrangement joins TRBV6-5 to TRBJ2-3; TRBD2 is a possible D gene (5 bases). The CDR3 totals 14 residues. Germline V gene sequence: CDR1 MNHEY, CDR2 SVGAGI. V was pared by 5 bases and J by 0 bases, with 9 bases between. The CDR3 sequence: CASSGPGSTDTQYF. CDR3 nucleotide sequence: TGTGCCAGCAGTGGACCGGGAAGCACAGATACGCAGTATTTT.

This chain connects TRBV29-1 to TRBJ2-7, with D possibly being TRBD1 (6 bases). Germline V gene data show CDR1 as SQVTM and CDR2 as ANQGSEA. The CDR3 sequence is 14 residues long. V shed 6 bases and J shed 0 bases, with 15 bases lying between them. Here the CDR3 reads CSVRTGFGSYEQYF. The CDR3 coding sequence is TGCAGCGTAAGAACAGGGTTTGGCTCCTACGAGCAGTACTTC.

In this sample, this clonotype turned up a few times. The chain has TRBV14 and TRBJ1-4; maybe TRBD1 (5 bases). Looked up from germline, CDR1 is SGHDN and CDR2 is FVKESK. V lost 0 bases, J lost 8 bases, and 13 bases lay in between. The CDR3 contains 15 residues. The CDR3 sequence is CASSQDYGRGEKLFF. Here the CDR3 DNA reads TGTGCCAGCAGCCAAGATTACGGGCGGGGGGAAAAACTGTTTTTT. The variable domain in full, with the rest retrieved from reference TRBV14 and TRBJ1-4, is EAGVTQFPSHSVIEKGQTVTLRCDPISGHDNLYWYRRVMGKEIKFLLHFVKESKQDESGMPNNRFLAERTGGTYSTLKVQPAELEDSGVYFCASSQDYGRGEKLFFGSGTQLSVL.

This clonotype was found many times. This chain connects TRBV6-1 to TRBJ1-5, with no clear D. The CDR3 contains 15 residues. V was trimmed by 4 bases and J by 9 bases, leaving 19 bases between them. Germline CDR1 is MNHNS and CDR2 is SASEGT. DNA of the CDR3: TGTGCCAGCAGTGGCGGCCGCTCGCTTGGGCGGCCCCAGCATTTT. Amino acid sequence: CASSGGRSLGRPQHF.

The chain has TRBV7-2 and TRBJ2-1; no clear D gene. Germline V gives CDR1 SGHTA, CDR2 FQGNSA. V shed 1 base and J shed 4 bases, with 8 bases lying between them. The CDR3 contains 14 residues. CDR3 in DNA: TGTGCCAGCAGCTTAGGTTCTGAATACAATGAGCAGTTCTTC. Its protein is CASSLGSEYNEQFF.

The chain recombines TRBV5-1 with TRBJ1-5; the D gene is possibly TRBD1 (6 bases). Germline CDR1 reads SGHRS; CDR2 reads YFSETQ. V was clipped by 2 bases and J by 6 bases, with 12 bases between them. The CDR3 spans 14 residues. In nucleotides, the CDR3 is TGCGCCAGCAGCTTAAGGGGGAAACGTCAGCCCCAGCATTTT. It yields the protein CASSLRGKRQPQHF.

The rearrangement uses TRBV14 and TRBJ2-2, with D perhaps matching TRBD2 (7 bases). CDR1 and CDR2 from the germline V gene are SGHDN and FVKESK. Trimming shortened V by 5 bases and J by 2 bases, and 18 bases separated the two germline ends. The CDR3 loop spans 17 amino acids. This chain's CDR3 is CASSKRDMGINTGELFF. CDR3 sequence (DNA): TGTGCCAGCAGCAAGCGGGACATGGGGATCAACACCGGGGAGCTGTTTTTT.

The chain links TRBV4-3 to TRBJ2-5, with 8 bases fitting TRBD2. The CDR3 has 15 amino acids. The V gene's germline CDR1 is LGHNA and CDR2 YSLEER. Trimming cost V 4 bases and J 3 bases; bases outside gene matches: 7. The DNA of the CDR3 is TGCGCCAGCAGCCGAGCACGCGGGGGGAAAGAGACCCAGTACTTC. Protein product: CASSRARGGKETQYF.